This T cell receptor beta chain was retrieved from a study of T cells in Graves' hyperthyroidism and ophthalmopathy. This clonotype has a count of ten or more. RNA transcripts gave rise to amplified TCR beta CDR3 regions. During a first-round RT-PCR of the TCR CDR3, the HTBI primer set was used. TCRdb itself ran the multiplex PCR reads through MiXCR, one entry per CDR3 protein. The table shows around 600,000 distinct CDR3 sequences, with more than 14% occurring only once. Germline CDR1 and CDR2: KGHDR and SFDVKD. Trimming removed 1 base from V and 1 base from J, with 3 bases in between. The CDR3 consists of 13 residues.

The V and J genes are TRBV24-1 and TRBJ1-1; D unclear. The sequence was collected from a woman aged 50 to 60 with Graves' ophthalmopathy. Material: blood. The CDR3 DNA sequence: TGTGCCACCAGTGATTTATGGAACACTGAAGCTTTCTTT. This encodes CATSDLWNTEAFF.